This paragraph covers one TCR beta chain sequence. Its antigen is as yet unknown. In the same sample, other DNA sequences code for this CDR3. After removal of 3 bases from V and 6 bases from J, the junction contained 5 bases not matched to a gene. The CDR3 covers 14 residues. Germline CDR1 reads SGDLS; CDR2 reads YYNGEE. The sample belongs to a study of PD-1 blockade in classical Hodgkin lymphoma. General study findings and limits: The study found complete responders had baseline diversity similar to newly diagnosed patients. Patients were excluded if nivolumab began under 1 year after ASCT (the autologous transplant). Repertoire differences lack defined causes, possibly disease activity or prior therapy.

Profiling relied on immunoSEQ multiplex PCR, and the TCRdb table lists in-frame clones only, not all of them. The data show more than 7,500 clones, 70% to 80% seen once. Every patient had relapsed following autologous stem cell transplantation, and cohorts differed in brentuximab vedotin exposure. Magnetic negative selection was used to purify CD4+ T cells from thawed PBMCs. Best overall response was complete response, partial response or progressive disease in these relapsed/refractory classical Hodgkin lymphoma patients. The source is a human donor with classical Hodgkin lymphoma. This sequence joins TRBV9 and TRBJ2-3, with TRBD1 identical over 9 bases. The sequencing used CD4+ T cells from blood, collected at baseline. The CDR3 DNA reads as TGTGCCAGCAGCGCGGGACAGGGCAGCGATACGCAGTATTTT. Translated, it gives CASSAGQGSDTQYF.